This TCR beta chain was sequenced during a study of cytomegalovirus exposure and HLA in healthy donors listed by TCRdb under 2017. For the wider study: In an earlier analysis of some 610 of the donors, about 270 Gb of sequence data and some 100 million unique TCR beta sequences from 150 million to 200 million T cells were reported. To predict cytomegalovirus infection status, the study brought together high-throughput TCR immunosequencing, statistical association of individual TCRs with disease status, and machine learning. Rather than using new phenotypic data, the later analysis identified candidate immune exposures from TCR beta sequences and from how often those sequences occurred across donors. Because of strong linkage in the cohort, four or five DR-DQ haplotypes were treated as single units for association and clustering. Among 300 to 450 genotyped donors of the cohort, an average of approximately 240,000 unique TCR beta nucleotide sequences were sequenced per donor, roughly 20% of them non-productive. Typing coverage differed by locus: A, B, C, DRB1 and DQB1 were typed in roughly 629-630 donors, DQA1 in about 500, DPA1 in 606, and DPB1 in 472. A later analysis re-examined previously published TCR beta repertoires from hundreds of donors and added high-resolution HLA genotyping to investigate patterns of TCR occurrence. Besides the first cohort of 500 to 700 subjects, a separate validation cohort made up of about 120 different subjects was used. An early release that covered some 640 HLA-typed donors contained around 330 gigabases of sequencing data and about 93 million unique TCR sequences. Using immunosequencing, the study profiled T cell repertoires from roughly 650 subjects and related those repertoires to cytomegalovirus serostatus. Donor age, sex, ethnicity and CMV serostatus were compiled together with the repertoire data. Every discovery cohort repertoire had been produced on one sequencing platform. In an earlier analysis of 500 to 650 of the donors, high-throughput TCR beta sequencing was used to judge whether each TCR beta V gene segment behaved as functional or pseudogenic. Of the roughly 400 genotyped donors, roughly 80% fell in the genetic ancestry cluster associated with self-reported Caucasian donors. HLA typing covered class I and class II loci at four-digit resolution. In a later genetic analysis, genome-wide SNP genotypes for about 55% of the roughly 670 donors were used, and that subset was treated as a discovery cohort. The study was designed to test whether signatures of past pathogen exposure could be identified by cataloging public T cell receptors. Points the paper makes about the study in general: Roughly uniform sequencing depth across donors was assumed in presence/absence analyses, although this assumption may not hold. Compared with equally common non-associated chains, HLA-associated TCR beta chains in a later analysis were more clonally expanded and had lower generation probabilities. Broadly in line with IMGT annotations, most TCR beta V segments showed up in productive rearrangements about 87% or about 30% of the time in an earlier analysis of under 700 of the donors. Compared with the roughly 670-donor mean, donors in an Asian-associated ancestry cluster had fewer N-insertions in productive TCRs, according to a later genetic analysis. Most CMV-associated TCR beta chains appeared to be HLA-restricted in a later analysis, and the HLA associations seemed to be driven largely by CMV exposure. A total of 164 TCR beta chains were listed by the study as associated with cytomegalovirus. A further reported finding was that TCR beta sequences accurately predicted the HLA-A and HLA-B alleles for most subjects in the first cohort. Most TCR sequences were observed very rarely across donors, whereas some public TCRs were present in many individuals. The classifier was reported to diagnose cytomegalovirus status with high specificity and sensitivity in both the original cohort and the validation cohort. The cohort was sequenced for TCR beta chains only, and without alpha or paired-chain data the features that could be detected were limited. A later genetic analysis associated a missense DCLRE1C variant with V-gene and J-gene trimming of TCR beta chains, and an independent cohort replicated the association. Assigning TCR associations to individual alleles was difficult when HLA alleles, especially DR and DQ, strongly co-occurred. Several of the top co-occurrence clusters appeared to be linked to parvovirus B19, influenza, CMV and Epstein-Barr virus, according to a later analysis. Because some donors lacked HLA typing at each locus, the association tests relied only on the typed subset. In a later analysis, TCR association rates were found to vary across HLA loci, with the most associated TCRs seen for DRB1 alleles and the fewest for HLA-C alleles. A cluster of highly shared sequence variants was judged likely to be a technical artifact of the sequencing pipeline. The earlier analysis of approximately 590 of the donors excluded 15 to 20 rarely observed V segments, including chromosome 9 orphons, because counts were too low. Some IMGT-functional V segments, including TRBV6-2 and TRBV6-3, could not be distinguished by the 87-base-pair reads and were therefore excluded. A few of the identified cytomegalovirus-associated TCR beta chains were confirmed in vitro to be specific for cytomegalovirus antigens. Immune exposure information for the cohort was limited to CMV serostatus. Linkage disequilibrium might explain the correlated functional status among segregating V segments, but an unknown experimental factor could not be ruled out. It was suggested by the authors that the approach could potentially be generalized to other disease states and immunological phenotypes. In a later analysis, around 17,000 TCR beta sequences were associated with specific HLA alleles at a false discovery rate of 0.05.

With respect to this clone: Its antigen is not yet known. Base qualities are not recorded, but no much larger clone differs from it by a single base.

The germline V gene (reference sequence) gives CDR1 as SGHNT and CDR2 as YYREEE. V lost 5 bases and J lost 1 base; the stretch between them is 13 bases long. The CDR3 sequence holds 14 residues, the cysteine and phenylalanine included. The read is trimmed to its CDR3 DNA, 42 bases read in frame from base 1. The cohort was made up of 666 healthy bone marrow donors. At the time of sampling, all cohort members were nominally healthy, though unrecorded immune exposures were likely present. The donor tested CMV seropositive and was one of the 289 seropositive cohort members. A peripheral blood sample was provided by each donor, and peripheral blood mononuclear cells were used for TCR beta sequencing. The Qiagen DNeasy Blood Extraction Kit was used to extract genomic DNA from the blood cell samples. The library was obtained by the immunoSEQ multiplex PCR assay. A mixture of 60 forward primers for TCR Vbeta segments and 13 reverse primers for TCR Jbeta segments was used in the multiplex PCR. The CDR3 region of rearranged TCR beta genes was amplified from genomic DNA by a multiplex PCR assay. Amplified TCR beta libraries were sequenced as 87-base-pair reads on the Illumina HiSeq System. The study's processing was this. In a later analysis, roughly 80 million unique TCR beta chains were counted across the 690 or so repertoires, and approximately 9.9 million of these chains were shared by at least two donors. Raw reads were error-corrected and collapsed into unique sequences with a nearest-neighbor algorithm that merged closely related sequences to remove PCR and sequencing errors. V, D and J gene segments were assigned by aligning CDR3 sequences to IMGT reference sequences. For a sequence to be retained, a match of at least six nucleotides to both a V gene segment and a J gene segment was required. Rearrangements were called productive when the CDR3 lacked stop codons and stayed in frame with V and J; all others were non-productive. Following IMGT convention, CDR3 was defined as the stretch from the second conserved V-encoded cysteine up to the conserved J-encoded phenylalanine. The earlier analysis of roughly 590 of the donors excluded any sequence lacking an unambiguous match to a single V gene segment. An earlier analysis of 587 of the donors classified V segments as functional when productive rearrangements were above 56.7% and as segregating when the standard deviation between donors was above 5%. A statistical classification framework was developed to diagnose cytomegalovirus status using the catalog of TCR beta chain sequences. In a later analysis, V and J genes were assigned by comparing TCR nucleotide sequences against IMGT/GENE-DB human TR gene sequences. The TCRdist pipeline was used in a later analysis to assign CDR3 sequences and most-parsimonious VDJ recombination scenarios. In a later analysis, each TCR beta chain was defined by its CDR3 amino acid sequence together with its V-gene family, and reads lacking a unique V-gene family were excluded. In a later analysis, a few hundred highly shared, low-generation-probability nucleotide sequences were removed to address suspected cross-contamination and a sequencing artifact. For each public chain, a later analysis derived a clonal expansion index from normalized ranks of inferred template counts within each repertoire. In a later analysis, generation probabilities were computed using a VDJ recombination model fitted to out-of-frame rearrangements, and the results were checked against IGoR. In a later analysis, TCR-TCR, TCR-HLA and TCR-CMV co-occurrence was scored with hypergeometric tests, and a repertoire-size bias correction was applied to TCR pairs. To estimate false discovery rates, a later analysis permuted the HLA or CMV assignments 20 times. In a later analysis, co-occurring TCRs were grouped using DBSCAN, and TCRdist sequence similarity was added for clustering within HLA-allele-positive subsets. Repertoires with fewer than 30,000 or more than 120,000 public chains were left out of co-occurrence clustering, as were four to six repertoires with anomalous nucleotide sharing. This is the immuneACCESS table as TCRdb keeps it, with only in-frame sequences that have V and J called. A part of the clones is gone; compared with another copy, unresolved V genes explain less than half, and the rest is unexplained. V and J calls plus clone size are reproduced from that table; the DNA served to infer D and trimming. A total of roughly 180,000 clones appear in this sample, 80% to 90% of them only once. The ten largest clones add up to almost 9.5% of the sample.

Sequencing was performed on PBMCs. This TCR derives from a young man in good health and CMV-seropositive. Recombination linked TRBV5-4 to TRBJ2-7; matching of 6 bases hints at TRBD2 as the D gene. Here is the DNA: TGTGCCAGCAGTCGCTCGGGACTTTCCTACGAGCAGTACTTC. Translated, it reads CASSRSGLSYEQYF.